These T cell receptor beta chains were read from a single sample in a study of T cells in narcolepsy. Repertoires were generated with immunoSEQ multiplex PCR, while TCRdb's copy carries only in-frame clones and drops some. Among nearly 35,000 clones listed, 65% to 85% were seen once. Source material: memory (CD45RA-) CD4+ T cells from blood. These receptors were taken from a human donor in good health. CDR3s include the opening cysteine and the closing phenylalanine or tryptophan. The D gene is left open where the match is weak. Clone size, where shown, is once, few, many, or a class for clones that have expanded.

V gene	clone size	J gene	CDR3 length	D gene	CDR3 protein	CDR3 DNA
TRBV25-1	-	TRBJ2-7	14	-	CATQSPGKSYEQYF	TGTGCCACCCAGTCCCCAGGGAAGTCCTACGAGCAGTACTTC
TRBV12-5	-	TRBJ1-2	14	TRBD1	CASGLAGTGARYTF	TGTGCTAGTGGTTTGGCCGGGACAGGGGCTCGCTACACCTTC
TRBV6-4	few	TRBJ2-2	16	TRBD1	CASSPGQGAGTGELFF	TGTGCCAGCAGTCCGGGACAGGGGGCAGGCACCGGGGAGCTGTTTTTT
TRBV18	-	TRBJ1-2	15	-	CASSSSQDANYGYTF	TGTGCCAGCTCATCAAGTCAGGATGCTAACTATGGCTACACCTTC
TRBV7-3	-	TRBJ2-1	15	TRBD2	CASSSQLAGVGEQFF	TGTGCCAGCAGCTCTCAACTAGCGGGAGTTGGTGAGCAGTTCTTC
TRBV6-4	-	TRBJ2-3	15	TRBD1	CASRARGGSTDTQYF	TGTGCCAGTCGCGCGAGAGGGGGCAGCACAGATACGCAGTATTTT
TRBV7-9	-	TRBJ2-1	13	-	CASSSYVGNEQFF	TGTGCCAGCAGCTCCTACGTTGGCAATGAGCAGTTCTTC
TRBV6-5	-	TRBJ2-5	11	-	CASSYQGEQYF	TGTGCCAGCAGTTACCAAGGGGAGCAGTACTTC
TRBV5-1	-	TRBJ1-1	14	-	CASTDRTDGTEAFF	TGCGCCAGCACGGATAGGACAGACGGCACTGAAGCTTTCTTT
TRBV7-2	-	TRBJ2-4	12	-	CASSRVGGIQYF	TGTGCCAGCAGCCGCGTGGGGGGCATTCAGTACTTC
TRBV6-1	-	TRBJ2-2	15	-	CASSLLSHWTGELFF	TGTGCCAGTTCCCTCCTTAGCCACTGGACCGGGGAGCTGTTTTTT
TRBV2	-	TRBJ2-7	12	TRBD1	CASGQGAGEQYF	TGTGCCAGTGGACAGGGGGCAGGAGAGCAGTACTTC
TRBV6-5	-	TRBJ1-2	15	-	CASSSRSGGSYGYTF	TGTGCCAGCAGTTCTCGGTCGGGGGGGTCCTATGGCTACACCTTC
TRBV14	-	TRBJ2-7	15	TRBD2	CASSTTSGRSYEQYF	TGTGCCAGCAGTACTACTTCCGGGAGGTCCTACGAGCAGTACTTC
TRBV9	few	TRBJ2-1	17	TRBD2	CASSVGGTSGIKNEQFF	TGTGCCAGCAGCGTAGGAGGGACTAGCGGGATAAAGAATGAGCAGTTCTTC
TRBV7-1	-	TRBJ2-7	17	-	CASSLGLPSLDPYEQYF	TGTGCCAGCAGCTTAGGATTGCCCAGCCTGGACCCCTACGAGCAGTACTTC
TRBV12-5	-	TRBJ2-3	14	-	CASGFGGSADTQYF	TGTGCTAGTGGCTTTGGGGGATCCGCAGATACGCAGTATTTT
TRBV5-4	-	TRBJ2-3	14	TRBD1	CASSKGQGRDTQYF	TGTGCCAGCAGCAAGGGACAGGGGAGAGATACGCAGTATTTT
TRBV27	-	TRBJ2-5	17	TRBD1	CASSTRTGGKPQETQYF	TGTGCCAGCAGTACCCGGACAGGGGGCAAGCCACAAGAGACCCAGTACTTC
TRBV6-5	few	TRBJ2-7	15	TRBD1	CASSYRDRGHYEQYF	TGTGCCAGCAGTTACAGGGACAGGGGACACTACGAGCAGTACTTC
TRBV19	-	TRBJ2-2	14	-	CASTLTTKLGELFF	TGTGCCAGTACCCTCACGACAAAACTCGGGGAGCTGTTTTTT
TRBV27	-	TRBJ2-5	12	-	CASSLGLETQYF	TGTGCCAGCAGTTTAGGACTGGAGACCCAGTACTTC
TRBV7-8	few	TRBJ1-1	16	TRBD1	CASSFGETGVGTEAFF	TGTGCCAGCAGCTTTGGGGAAACAGGGGTAGGGACTGAAGCTTTCTTT
TRBV9	once	TRBJ1-2	14	TRBD1	CASSPRTGNYGYTF	TGTGCCAGCAGCCCCAGGACAGGGAACTATGGCTACACCTTC
TRBV11-2	-	TRBJ1-1	14	-	CASSSQGGTTEAFF	TGTGCCAGCAGCTCCCAAGGGGGAACCACTGAAGCTTTCTTT
TRBV2	few	TRBJ2-1	19	TRBD2	CASSLARASGRAMLGEQFF	TGTGCCAGCAGCCTCGCGAGGGCTAGCGGGAGGGCCATGTTAGGTGAGCAGTTCTTC
TRBV7-9	-	TRBJ2-3	15	-	CAGELGRFSTDTQYF	TGTGCCGGCGAACTGGGGCGGTTTAGCACAGATACGCAGTATTTT
TRBV19	-	TRBJ1-1	15	-	CASSMLAAPNTEAFF	TGTGCCAGTAGTATGCTGGCAGCACCGAACACTGAAGCTTTCTTT
TRBV7-2	-	TRBJ2-7	13	-	CASSPRGSYEQYF	TGTGCCAGCAGCCCTCGGGGCTCCTACGAGCAGTACTTC
TRBV2	-	TRBJ1-1	11	-	CASGGGTEAFF	TGTGCCAGCGGGGGGGGCACTGAAGCTTTCTTT
TRBV28	-	TRBJ1-6	15	-	CASSLGGVRNSPLHF	TGTGCCAGCAGCCTAGGAGGGGTGCGTAATTCACCCCTCCACTTT
TRBV7-2	-	TRBJ2-5	15	TRBD2	CASSLIGGGGETQYF	TGTGCCAGCAGCTTAATTGGCGGGGGGGGAGAGACCCAGTACTTC
TRBV18	-	TRBJ1-1	16	-	CASSPPGAQARAEAFF	TGTGCCAGCTCACCACCGGGCGCTCAGGCGAGGGCTGAAGCTTTCTTT
TRBV7-9	once	TRBJ2-2	14	-	CASSRTDSPGELFF	TGTGCCAGCAGCCGGACGGATAGCCCCGGGGAGCTGTTTTTT
TRBV2	-	TRBJ1-5	14	-	CASSGRGGNQPQHF	TGTGCCAGCAGTGGAAGGGGAGGCAATCAGCCCCAGCATTTT
TRBV4-2	-	TRBJ1-2	14	TRBD1	CASSQVHRGDGYTF	TGTGCCAGCAGCCAAGTACACAGGGGGGATGGCTACACCTTC
TRBV5-1	once	TRBJ2-1	15	TRBD1	CASSSGTGGYNEQFF	TGCGCCAGCAGCTCCGGGACAGGGGGCTACAATGAGCAGTTCTTC
TRBV7-2	-	TRBJ2-1	14	-	CASSFPPAYYEQFF	TGTGCCAGCAGCTTTCCGCCAGCCTATTATGAGCAGTTCTTC
TRBV6-6	few	TRBJ1-4	13	-	CASRGREGEKLFF	TGTGCCAGCAGGGGCAGGGAGGGGGAAAAACTGTTTTTT
TRBV11-3	-	TRBJ2-2	16	-	CASSLGLRDGTGELFF	TGTGCCAGCAGCTTAGGCCTAAGGGACGGCACCGGGGAGCTGTTTTTT
TRBV6-5	-	TRBJ2-7	14	-	CASSYSPDPHEQYF	TGTGCCAGCAGTTACTCTCCCGACCCCCACGAGCAGTACTTC
TRBV5-1	-	TRBJ2-3	14	TRBD2	CATKLAGSRDTQYF	TGCGCCACCAAATTAGCGGGATCTAGAGATACGCAGTATTTT
TRBV7-3	-	TRBJ1-1	15	TRBD1	CASSITGTANTEAFF	TGTGCCAGCAGCATAACTGGGACAGCGAACACTGAAGCTTTCTTT
TRBV7-2	-	TRBJ2-3	14	TRBD2	CASSLGLAGDTQYF	TGTGCCAGCAGCTTAGGACTAGCGGGAGATACGCAGTATTTT
TRBV5-4	-	TRBJ2-7	14	-	CASSSISGTYEQYF	TGTGCCAGCAGCTCCATAAGCGGTACCTACGAGCAGTACTTC
TRBV12-5	-	TRBJ2-1	17	TRBD2	CASGSRLAGGIYNEQFF	TGTGCTAGTGGTTCACGGCTAGCGGGGGGCATCTACAATGAGCAGTTCTTC
TRBV4-1	-	TRBJ1-2	17	-	CASSHNWVGSSFYGYTF	TGCGCCAGCAGCCACAATTGGGTAGGGTCCTCTTTCTATGGCTACACCTTC
TRBV5-1	-	TRBJ2-7	15	-	CASSQVGTNAYEQYF	TGCGCCAGCAGCCAGGTAGGGACAAACGCCTACGAGCAGTACTTC
TRBV4-2	-	TRBJ1-5	12	-	CASSFGGQPQHF	TGTGCCAGCAGCTTTGGAGGTCAGCCCCAGCATTTT
TRBV6-6	-	TRBJ1-5	14	TRBD1	CASSPGQGRQPQHF	TGTGCCAGCAGTCCGGGACAGGGCCGGCAGCCCCAGCATTTT
TRBV4-3	-	TRBJ1-2	14	TRBD1	CASSQVQGAGGYTF	TGCGCCAGCAGCCAAGTCCAGGGGGCAGGTGGCTACACCTTC
TRBV5-4	-	TRBJ1-4	15	-	CASSLAGGENEKLFF	TGTGCCAGCAGCTTGGCCGGTGGGGAAAATGAAAAACTGTTTTTT
TRBV7-9	once	TRBJ1-3	12	-	CASSGSGNTIYF	TGTGCCAGCAGTGGCTCTGGAAACACCATATATTTT